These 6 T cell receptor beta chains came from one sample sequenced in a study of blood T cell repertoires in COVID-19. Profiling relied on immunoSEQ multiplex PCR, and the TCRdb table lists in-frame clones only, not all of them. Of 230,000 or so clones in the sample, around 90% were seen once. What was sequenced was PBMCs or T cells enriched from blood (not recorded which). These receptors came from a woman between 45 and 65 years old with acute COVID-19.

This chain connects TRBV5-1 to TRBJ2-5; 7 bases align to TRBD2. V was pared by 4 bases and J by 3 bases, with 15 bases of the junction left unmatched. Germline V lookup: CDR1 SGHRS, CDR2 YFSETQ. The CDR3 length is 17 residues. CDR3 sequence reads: CASSRGDSGPREETQYF. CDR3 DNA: TGCGCCAGCAGCCGGGGGGATAGCGGGCCCAGAGAAGAGACCCAGTACTTC.

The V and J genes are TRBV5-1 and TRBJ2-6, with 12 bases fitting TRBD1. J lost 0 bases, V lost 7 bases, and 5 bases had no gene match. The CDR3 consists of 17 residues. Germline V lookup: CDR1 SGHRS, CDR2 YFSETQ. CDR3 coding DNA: TGCGCCAGCTTCCGGGACAGGGGGCTCTCTGGGGCCAACGTCCTGACTTTC. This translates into CASFRDRGLSGANVLTF. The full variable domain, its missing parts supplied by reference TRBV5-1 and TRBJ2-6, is KAGVTQTPRYLIKTRGQQVTLSCSPISGHRSVSWYQQTPGQGLQFLFEYFSETQRNKGNFPGRFSGRQFSNSRSEMNVSTLELGDSALYLCASFRDRGLSGANVLTFGAGSRLTVL.

DNA for the CDR3: TGTGCCAGCAGTCCAAAAGCGGGACAGGTCTGGAATGAGCAGTTCTTC. This codes for CASSPKAGQVWNEQFF. The chain carries TRBV27 and TRBJ2-1; D possibly corresponds to TRBD1 (8 bases). The CDR3 contains 16 residues. The ends were cut back, 5 bases at V and 7 bases at J, with 21 bases in the middle. Looked up from germline, CDR1 is MNHEY and CDR2 is SMNVEV (reference sequence).

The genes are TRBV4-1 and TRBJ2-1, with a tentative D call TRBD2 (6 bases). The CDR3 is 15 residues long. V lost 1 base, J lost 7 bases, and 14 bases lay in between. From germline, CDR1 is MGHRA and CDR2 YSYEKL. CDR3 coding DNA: TGCGCCAGCAGCCAAGTAACTCGGGAGAGAAATGAGCAGTTCTTC. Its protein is CASSQVTRERNEQFF.

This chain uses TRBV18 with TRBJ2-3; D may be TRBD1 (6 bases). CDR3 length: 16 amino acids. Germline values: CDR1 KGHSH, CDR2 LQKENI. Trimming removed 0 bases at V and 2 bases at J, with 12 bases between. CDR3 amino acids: CASSPPRTETTDTQYF. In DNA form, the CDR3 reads TGTGCCAGCTCACCACCACGGACAGAAACCACAGATACGCAGTATTTT.

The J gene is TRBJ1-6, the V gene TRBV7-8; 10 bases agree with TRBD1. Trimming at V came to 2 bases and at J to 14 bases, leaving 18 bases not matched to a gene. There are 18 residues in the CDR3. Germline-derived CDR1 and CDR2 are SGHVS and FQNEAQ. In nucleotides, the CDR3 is TGTGCCAGCAGCTTATGGTCGACAGGGGGCTATGACTTGGCATCCCTCCACTTT. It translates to CASSLWSTGGYDLASLHF.